The sequence of this T cell receptor beta chain was determined in a study of cytomegalovirus exposure and HLA in healthy donors. Study-wide results and limits: Researchers left out some V segments, among them TRBV6-2 and TRBV6-3, as indistinguishable.

Germline V gene sequence: CDR1 LNHDA, CDR2 SQIVND (reference sequence). J lost 1 base, V lost 5 bases, and 5 bases had no gene match. The length of the CDR3 is 16 residues. Both 60 Vbeta primers and 13 Jbeta primers went into the PCR. Sequenced by immunoSEQ multiplex PCR; TCRdb stores in-frame clones only, minus some. This sample yields about 200,000 clones, of which around 76% are seen a single time; about 1.9% belongs to the top ten. Comments on this clone: The antigen remains undetermined.

The rearrangement links TRBV19 to TRBJ2-3, with 11 bases identical to TRBD2. The receptor was isolated from a man aged 30 to 45 in good health and CMV-seronegative. Sample: PBMCs. Written as DNA, the CDR3 is TGTGCCAGTAGTCAACTAGCGGGAGCCCGCACAGATACGCAGTATTTT. Translating gives CASSQLAGARTDTQYF.